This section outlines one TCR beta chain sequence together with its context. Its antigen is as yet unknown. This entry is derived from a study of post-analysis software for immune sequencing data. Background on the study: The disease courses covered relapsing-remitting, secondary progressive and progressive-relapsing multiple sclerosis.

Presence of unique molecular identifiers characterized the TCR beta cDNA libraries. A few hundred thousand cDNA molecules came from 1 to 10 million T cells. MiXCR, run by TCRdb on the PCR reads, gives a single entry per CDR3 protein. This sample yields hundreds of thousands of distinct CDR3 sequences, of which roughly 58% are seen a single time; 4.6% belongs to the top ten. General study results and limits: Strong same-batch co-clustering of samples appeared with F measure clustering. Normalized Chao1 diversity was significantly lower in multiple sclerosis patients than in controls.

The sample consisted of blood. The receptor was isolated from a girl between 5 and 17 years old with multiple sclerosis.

The CDR3: CASSFTQGTEAFF. CDR3 coding DNA: TGTGCCAGCAGTTTCACCCAGGGCACTGAAGCTTTCTTT. The genes are TRBV12-3 or TRBV12-4 and TRBJ1-1, with TRBD1 as a possible D gene (5 bases). V was shortened by 3 bases and J by 4 bases, with 9 bases between the two germline ends. The CDR3 is 13 amino acids.